The TCR beta chain under discussion was sequenced for a study of blood T cell repertoires in COVID-19. Study-level background: Collection of acute and convalescent COVID-19 samples took place in the United States, Italy and Spain.

Trimming removed 3 bases from V and 1 base from J, with 16 bases in between. This CDR3 spans 18 amino acids. CDR1 MNHEY and CDR2 SMNVEV come from the germline V gene (reference sequence). Some clones are missing from TCRdb's copy, which holds only in-frame ones; the method was immunoSEQ multiplex PCR. This sample carries under 150,000 clones, around 87% of them seen once, and the ten largest clones take 2.5%. The V gene is TRBV27, the J gene TRBJ2-6; D remains ambiguous. The sample consisted of peripheral blood. The receptor's source is a man between 50 and 59 years old with active COVID-19. CDR3 amino acids: CASSFEAPFVSGANVLTF. For the CDR3, the DNA is TGTGCCAGCAGTTTTGAAGCACCTTTTGTTTCTGGGGCCAACGTCCTGACTTTC.